This T cell receptor (beta chain) is drawn from a study of T cell responses to AZD1222 COVID-19 vaccine (dated by TCRdb to the early 2020s). General notes on the study: AZD1222 recipients whose second dose came at about 4 weeks and those whose second dose came at about 12 weeks were combined into one group, since spike-specific TCR depth and breadth did not differ between the two schedules. A total of about 230 trial participants underwent TCR sequencing, of whom 207 received two doses of AZD1222 and about 25 received two doses of the MenACWY control vaccine. Enrollment into the trials was organized by age into subgroups of 18-55, 56-69 and 70-plus years, and those subgroups contained roughly 160, 29 and 62 TCR-sequenced participants, respectively.

Sequences KGHSY (CDR1) and FQNENV (CDR2) are obtained from the germline V gene. The CDR3 spans 14 residues, from the cysteine through the phenylalanine. Only CDR3 DNA is held: 42 bases, read in frame from base 1. The V end gives up 2 bases and the J end 2 bases, leaving 3 bases in the junction not matched to a gene. In regard to this clone: Its antigen is currently not known. Per-base quality was not reported, and no clone a single base away is much larger than it.

The time point label, as the study defines it: baseline before first vaccination. Vaccinee samples were obtained from the UK trials COV001 and COV002, which included a single-blind randomized controlled phase 2/3 trial of AZD1222 (ChAdOx1 nCoV-19) in healthy adults. For TCRbeta chain sequencing, PBMC samples were collected from trial participants at day 0 and at day 28 after the second dose. Broad study findings and their caveats: Participants were mostly white British, with more females than males. The authors suggested clonal diversity may have been underestimated. Reportedly, almost half of the unique spike-specific TCRs recognized epitopes lying outside the regions that are mutated in the B.1.351 and B.1.1.7 variants. After two AZD1222 doses, both the breadth and the depth of spike-specific TCRs were significantly higher than at day 0 and than in MenACWY recipients. Conclusions about previously exposed vaccinees are limited because only five to seven AZD1222 recipients were SARS-CoV-2 seropositive at baseline. No day 14 peak-response samples were available, so repertoires were characterized only after the peak T cell response. In the small 56-69-year group, the increase in depth fell short of significance, most likely because of low power. Vaccine-associated CD4 TCRs spanned the whole spike protein, with dominant responses in regions 160-218 and 743-854.

The CDR3 regions of human TCRbeta chains were subjected to immunosequencing. The authors' analysis ran thus. TCRs in the repertoires were matched against a reference library of SARS-CoV-2-specific TCRs that had been generated with the MIRA antigen-specificity platform. Breadth was defined as the fraction of unique TCRs that were SARS-CoV-2-associated. Depth was defined as the fraction of total T cells that were SARS-CoV-2-associated. Using the MIRA data, every spike-specific TCR was mapped to the spike region that the TCR reacted to and assigned to either a CD4 or a CD8 class. Log10-transformed breadth and depth values were compared by one-way ANOVA with Sidak's multiple comparisons tests. The table was pulled from immuneACCESS by TCRdb, which kept in-frame rearrangements only. Such tables lose some clones; where checked, under half of the loss comes from unresolved V genes, and the rest has no known cause. For V, J and clone size, that table is used; D and trimming come from the DNA. This sample has 95,000 to 150,000 clones in its table, and over 85% of those were observed once. Approximately 4.8% of the sample belongs to the ten largest clones.

Sequencing was performed on peripheral blood, taken on day 0 of AZD1222 vaccination. In this chain, TRBV16 is recombined with TRBJ2-7, and 7 junctional nucleotides match TRBD1. The sequence was collected from an adult in good health. The CDR3 loop reads CASSQGTVTYEQYF. The nucleotide sequence reads TGTGCCAGCAGCCAAGGGACAGTAACCTACGAGCAGTACTTC. With all but the CDR3 taken from the reference TRBV16 and TRBJ2-7 genes, the full variable domain is: GEEVAQTPKHLVRGEGQKAKLYCAPIKGHSYVFWYQQVLKNEFKFLISFQNENVFDETGMPKERFSAKCLPNSPCSLEIQATKLEDSAVYFCASSQGTVTYEQYFGPGTRLTVT.